This is a list of T cell receptor beta chains from one sample in a study of human T cells and chemical hapten exposure. TCRdb redid the calling of the RACE reads with MiXCR, one entry per CDR3 protein. The sample carries approximately 320,000 distinct CDR3 sequences, about 5% recorded once. This material consisted of whole blood, taken in connection with sensitization to the hapten diphenylcyclopropenone (DPC). The receptors shown here come from a young woman with alopecia areata. Some clones in this sample may be carry-over from other donors' samples. CDR3s include the opening cysteine and the closing phenylalanine or tryptophan. Each record gives: CDR3 DNA, CDR3 protein, V gene, J gene, clone size, D gene. The D gene is left open where the match is weak. Size is stated for part of the rows, as once, few or many counts, or as a class when the clone is expanded.

cdr3_nt: TGTGCCAGCAGCTTGCGGCCTGACACTGAAGCTTTCTTT
cdr3_aa: CASSLRPDTEAFF
v_call: TRBV5-4
j_call: TRBJ1-1
clone_size: many
d_call: -

cdr3_nt: TGTGCCAGCAGCCTAGACACAACCGGGGAGCTGTTTTTT
cdr3_aa: CASSLDTTGELFF
v_call: TRBV7-3
j_call: TRBJ2-2
clone_size: few
d_call: -

cdr3_nt: TGTGCCAGTTGCCCCGGGACAGGTCGGTCTGCTAACTATGGCTACACCTTC
cdr3_aa: CASCPGTGRSANYGYTF
v_call: TRBV6-5
j_call: TRBJ1-2
clone_size: -
d_call: TRBD1

cdr3_nt: TGTGCCAGCAGTTACGCGTATGCAGATACGCAGTATTTT
cdr3_aa: CASSYAYADTQYF
v_call: TRBV6-5
j_call: TRBJ2-3
clone_size: -
d_call: -

cdr3_nt: TGTGCCAGCAGGTCAGACTTCAATGAGCAGTTCTTC
cdr3_aa: CASRSDFNEQFF
v_call: TRBV6-2/TRBV6-3
j_call: TRBJ2-1
clone_size: many
d_call: -

cdr3_nt: TGTGCCAGCAGTGAAAATTTGGGGGCCAACGAGCAGTACTTC
cdr3_aa: CASSENLGANEQYF
v_call: TRBV6-1
j_call: TRBJ2-7
clone_size: few
d_call: -

cdr3_nt: TGTGCCAGCAGTTTAAACAGGGGTCAGCCCCAGCATTTT
cdr3_aa: CASSLNRGQPQHF
v_call: TRBV12-3/TRBV12-4
j_call: TRBJ1-5
clone_size: few
d_call: TRBD1

cdr3_nt: TGTGCTAGTACCGGGACAGAGTACAATGAGCAGTTCTTC
cdr3_aa: CASTGTEYNEQFF
v_call: TRBV12-5
j_call: TRBJ2-1
clone_size: many
d_call: TRBD1

cdr3_nt: TGTGCCAGCAGCCAAGATTCCCCTGATACGCAGTATTTT
cdr3_aa: CASSQDSPDTQYF
v_call: TRBV3-1
j_call: TRBJ2-3
clone_size: many
d_call: -

cdr3_nt: TGTGCCAGCAGCTACGTTGAGGGAGGTCAGCCCCAGCATTTT
cdr3_aa: CASSYVEGGQPQHF
v_call: TRBV7-8
j_call: TRBJ1-5
clone_size: many
d_call: -

cdr3_nt: TGTGCCAGCAGCGCGGGGGGGAGCTCCTTCAATGAGCAGTTCTTC
cdr3_aa: CASSAGGSSFNEQFF
v_call: TRBV9
j_call: TRBJ2-1
clone_size: -
d_call: TRBD2

cdr3_nt: TGTGCCAGCAGTTCCCCCTGGGGGGGGAGAGCTTTCTTT
cdr3_aa: CASSSPWGGRAFF
v_call: TRBV6-5
j_call: TRBJ1-1
clone_size: few
d_call: -

cdr3_nt: TGTGCCAGCAGCCAGGGACAGTCCAACTATGGCTACACCTTC
cdr3_aa: CASSQGQSNYGYTF
v_call: TRBV7-2
j_call: TRBJ1-2
clone_size: -
d_call: TRBD1

cdr3_nt: TGTGCCAGCAATTTCGAGAACACTGAAGCTTTCTTT
cdr3_aa: CASNFENTEAFF
v_call: TRBV12-3/TRBV12-4
j_call: TRBJ1-1
clone_size: many
d_call: -

cdr3_nt: TGTGCCAGCAGGGCCGGGCTAGCGGACCGCTACGAGCAGTACTTC
cdr3_aa: CASRAGLADRYEQYF
v_call: TRBV7-2
j_call: TRBJ2-7
clone_size: -
d_call: TRBD2

cdr3_nt: TGCGCCAGCAGCCAACTAACATCGACGGTAGATTCACCCCTCCACTTT
cdr3_aa: CASSQLTSTVDSPLHF
v_call: TRBV4-3
j_call: TRBJ1-6
clone_size: -
d_call: -

cdr3_nt: TGTGCCACCTCGGGACTGGCCAGCACAGATACGCAGTATTTT
cdr3_aa: CATSGLASTDTQYF
v_call: TRBV19
j_call: TRBJ2-3
clone_size: many
d_call: -

cdr3_nt: TGTGCCAGCAGTTCCGGACAGGAGCGAATAGATAGCAATCAGCCCCAGCATTTT
cdr3_aa: CASSSGQERIDSNQPQHF
v_call: TRBV6-5
j_call: TRBJ1-5
clone_size: few
d_call: TRBD1

cdr3_nt: TGTGCCAGCAGTTTGGGCGACGGGGGCTACACCTTC
cdr3_aa: CASSLGDGGYTF
v_call: TRBV12-3/TRBV12-4
j_call: TRBJ1-2
clone_size: -
d_call: -

cdr3_nt: TGCAGCGTTGCGACAGATAGGGAAGCTTTCTTT
cdr3_aa: CSVATDREAFF
v_call: TRBV29-1
j_call: TRBJ1-1
clone_size: few
d_call: -

cdr3_nt: TGCGCCAGCAGCTTGGAGGCAGCCCGAAGTGGTTCACCCCTCCACTTT
cdr3_aa: CASSLEAARSGSPLHF
v_call: TRBV5-1
j_call: TRBJ1-6
clone_size: few
d_call: -

cdr3_nt: TGTGCCAGCAGTTTAGGGACAGGGGATGAGCAGTTCTTC
cdr3_aa: CASSLGTGDEQFF
v_call: TRBV12-3/TRBV12-4
j_call: TRBJ2-1
clone_size: -
d_call: TRBD1

cdr3_nt: TGCAGTGCTGATACGACTAGCGGGGGGTCCGATACGCAGTATTTT
cdr3_aa: CSADTTSGGSDTQYF
v_call: TRBV20-1
j_call: TRBJ2-3
clone_size: few
d_call: TRBD2

cdr3_nt: TGTGCCAGCAGCACCGGGACTAGCCGGCCCTTCTTC
cdr3_aa: CASSTGTSRPFF
v_call: TRBV7-2
j_call: TRBJ2-1
clone_size: -
d_call: TRBD2

cdr3_nt: TGTGCCAGCAGCCAAGATGACGGGATATGGGAAAAACTGTTTTTT
cdr3_aa: CASSQDDGIWEKLFF
v_call: TRBV4-2
j_call: TRBJ1-4
clone_size: -
d_call: -